Listed below are T cell receptor beta chains from one sample, sequenced in a study of T cells after yellow fever vaccination. TCRdb ran MiXCR on the 5' RACE reads and lists one entry per CDR3 protein. The sample records over 150,000 distinct CDR3 sequences, approximately 6.2% being singletons. Sequenced material: CD4+ T cells sorted from PBMCs, taken on the day of the first yellow fever vaccination. The receptors derive from a man aged 18 to 29 who received the YFV17D yellow fever vaccine. Both conserved end residues are part of each CDR3. A D gene is named only where the DNA matches it firmly. The size of a clone is reported for some rows only, either as once, few or many, or as a class for expanded clones.

v_call	j_call	d_call	cdr3_length	clone_size	cdr3_nt	cdr3_aa
TRBV7-2	TRBJ2-3	NA	14	many	TGTGCCAGCAGCTTAGGGGCGGGCACAGATACGCAGTATTTT	CASSLGAGTDTQYF
TRBV14	TRBJ2-2	NA	14	many	TGTGCCAGCAGCCAAGTGGTCGGGCCCGGGGAGCTGTTTTTT	CASSQVVGPGELFF
TRBV27	TRBJ2-1	NA	15	few	TGTGCCAGCAGTTTATCAAGTAACTCCTACAATGAGCAGTTCTTC	CASSLSSNSYNEQFF
TRBV5-1	TRBJ1-1	NA	14	many	TGCGCCAGCAGCTCGTTCGGGCGCAGCACTGAAGCTTTCTTT	CASSSFGRSTEAFF
TRBV25-1	TRBJ2-3	NA	12	NA	TGTGCCAGCAATGGACAGTCAGATACGCAGTATTTT	CASNGQSDTQYF
TRBV5-1	TRBJ1-1	NA	14	many	TGCGCCAGCAGCTTGGTCGCCGGGGGAGATGAAGCTTTCTTT	CASSLVAGGDEAFF
TRBV7-2	TRBJ1-5	NA	13	NA	TGTGCCAGCAGCCCATCTCCCTCGGGACCCCAGCATTTT	CASSPSPSGPQHF
TRBV5-1	TRBJ2-2	TRBD1	17	many	TGCGCCAGCAGCTTGAGGGCGGTAGGGGGCGACACCGGGGAGCTGTTTTTT	CASSLRAVGGDTGELFF
TRBV12-3/TRBV12-4	TRBJ2-2	TRBD1	16	many	TGTGCCAGCAGTTTACAGGGGGCAGCGGTAGCCGGGGAGCTGTTTTTT	CASSLQGAAVAGELFF
TRBV7-2	TRBJ2-1	TRBD2	17	few	TGTGCCAGCAGCTTTGCGCCCCCGGGTAGCGGGGTGTATGAGCAGTTCTTC	CASSFAPPGSGVYEQFF
TRBV7-2	TRBJ2-3	NA	15	few	TGTGCCAGCAGCTTCAGCGGACCGCCTGGAGATACGCAGTATTTT	CASSFSGPPGDTQYF
TRBV18	TRBJ2-2	NA	13	few	TGTGCCAGCTCACCACCGGTAACCGGGGAGCTGTTTTTT	CASSPPVTGELFF
TRBV7-2	TRBJ2-2	TRBD1	16	NA	TGTGCCAGCAGCTCCACAGGGGCGATGGACACCGGGGAGCTGTTTTTT	CASSSTGAMDTGELFF
TRBV14	TRBJ1-1	TRBD1	15	few	TGTGCCAGCAGCCAAGGACAGGGAAGGGGCACTGAAGCTTTCTTT	CASSQGQGRGTEAFF
TRBV6-1	TRBJ2-6	TRBD1	18	few	TGTGCCAGCAGTAAGCCAGATGCAGGGGGAACTGGGGCCAACGTCCTGACTTTC	CASSKPDAGGTGANVLTF
TRBV6-2/TRBV6-3	TRBJ2-7	TRBD1	13	NA	TGTGCCAGCACCCAGGGGGTGCTCTACGAGCAGTACTTC	CASTQGVLYEQYF
TRBV7-2	TRBJ1-1	NA	14	many	TGTGCCAGCAGCTTAGTGGGGATGAACACTGAAGCTTTCTTT	CASSLVGMNTEAFF
TRBV7-9	TRBJ1-4	NA	14	many	TGTGCCAGCACCCGGGGTGAGCGTAATGAAAAACTGTTTTTT	CASTRGERNEKLFF
TRBV29-1	TRBJ1-1	NA	14	many	TGCAGCGTTGATTTAAACGCAGGGGTCACTGAAGCTTTCTTT	CSVDLNAGVTEAFF
TRBV7-9	TRBJ2-5	TRBD2	13	few	TGTGCCAGCACCCTAGCGGGGATTCAGACCCAGTACTTC	CASTLAGIQTQYF
TRBV20-1	TRBJ1-5	NA	13	many	TGCAGTGCTATATATGGCGGCGATCAGCCCCAGCATTTT	CSAIYGGDQPQHF
TRBV20-1	TRBJ2-5	NA	12	many	TGCAGTGCTAATCGTAGGAAAGAGACCCAGTACTTC	CSANRRKETQYF
TRBV4-3	TRBJ2-3	TRBD2	16	many	TGCGCCAGCAGCCAGAGACTAGCGGGGGACCAGGGTACGCAGTATTTT	CASSQRLAGDQGTQYF
TRBV9	TRBJ2-1	NA	13	many	TGTGCCAGCAGCGTAGCGCTCCCCAATGAGCAGTTCTTC	CASSVALPNEQFF
TRBV18	TRBJ1-6	NA	14	NA	TGTGCCAGCTCACCTGAACGGGGATATTCACCCCTCCACTTT	CASSPERGYSPLHF
TRBV7-2	TRBJ2-3	TRBD2	15	many	TGTGCCAGCAGCCTAAAGCGGGGGGATTTGGATACGCAGTATTTT	CASSLKRGDLDTQYF